The clone carrying this TCR beta chain was observed many times. Its antigen remains unidentified. This CDR3 spans 12 amino acids. The germline CDR1 and CDR2 sequences are MDHEN and SYDVKM. The ends were cut back, 4 bases at V and 2 bases at J, with 5 bases in the middle. TCR beta VDJ and CDR3 profiling used genomic DNA as template. MiXCR was run by TCRdb on the reads, yielding one entry per CDR3 protein. Counted here are roughly 170,000 distinct CDR3 sequences, just under 65% occurring once; the ten biggest clones make up under 60%. This sample stems from a study of CD8+CD57+ T cells in acquired aplastic anemia. Study summary: Sorting CD4+ and CD8+ cells gave DNA averaging approximately 3 ug. Overall study results and limits: It was found that twenty-nine CD8+ CDR3 sequences were shared between patients and controls. Patients and controls were not found to differ significantly in CD8+ Simpson's diversity.

The chain combines TRBV28 with TRBJ2-5; no definite D call. The origin of this receptor is a human donor in good health. Sequenced input: sorted CD4+, CD8+, or CD8+CD57+ T cells (not recorded which) from PBMCs. The CDR3 sequence: CASSSRQETQYF. CDR3 DNA: TGTGCCAGCAGTTCGCGTCAAGAGACCCAGTACTTC.